These T cell receptor beta chains were read from a single sample in a study of blood T cell repertoires in COVID-19. Assay used: immunoSEQ multiplex PCR; TCRdb lists only in-frame clones, some missing. The repertoire consists of tens of thousands of clones, with 87% occurring once and the leading ten covering 2.5% to 3.5%. The sample consisted of peripheral blood. Receptors were obtained from a woman in her forties or fifties with active or convalescent COVID-19. Each CDR3 is given without its conserved first and last residue.

>TRBJ1-1|TRBV5-1
ASTPGQLNTEAF
>TRBJ1-1|TRBV30
AWSLAGTANTEAF
>TRBJ2-3|TRBV18
ASSPYPAGAKLDTDTQY
>TRBJ1-1|TRBV5-1
ASSPRTGANTEAF
>TRBJ1-2|TRBV5-1
ASSFNQGANGYT
>TRBJ1-2|TRBV5-1
ASRPMRGGNYGYT
>TRBJ2-3|TRBV6-2/TRBV6-3
ASSYSGTSGEFSNTDTQY
>TRBJ2-1|TRBV7-9
ATIRDSSVSYNEQF
>TRBJ1-1|TRBV4-3
ASSQEIVHTEAF
>TRBJ1-5|TRBV15
ATSNNRGSGQPQH
>TRBJ2-7|TRBV18
ASSPGQGAIYEQY
>TRBJ2-7|TRBV13
ASSQQGGTYEQY
>TRBJ1-1|TRBV12-3/TRBV12-4
ASSWTGGTEAF
>TRBJ2-7|TRBV6-2/TRBV6-3
ASSYDGGRQY
>TRBJ1-3|TRBV29-1
SVVTHGNTIY